This T cell receptor beta chain was retrieved from a study of cytotoxic CD8 clonotypes in ibrutinib-treated CLL. Study-wide results and limits: At progression, clonality fell back toward baseline after rising at ibrutinib response. With treatment, public clonotypes, which were uncommon, either contracted or remained stable.

About this clone: What it recognizes is unknown.

Sequencing used immunoSEQ multiplex PCR; TCRdb keeps in-frame clones, though not all of them. Here the sample spans 45,000 or so clones, 57% being singletons. The sequences come from PBMCs, collected after 24 months of ibrutinib treatment. This TCR came from a human donor with chronic lymphocytic leukemia.

CDR3 loop: CASSFGRELGAEAFF. In DNA form, the CDR3 reads TGTGCCAGCAGCTTCGGACGGGAATTGGGGGCTGAAGCTTTCTTT. The rearrangement uses TRBV27 and TRBJ1-1; D possibly corresponds to TRBD1 (5 bases). Trimming cost V 6 bases and J 6 bases, with 20 bases left between them. This CDR3 region has 15 residues. Per germline, CDR1 MNHEY and CDR2 SMNVEV (reference sequence).